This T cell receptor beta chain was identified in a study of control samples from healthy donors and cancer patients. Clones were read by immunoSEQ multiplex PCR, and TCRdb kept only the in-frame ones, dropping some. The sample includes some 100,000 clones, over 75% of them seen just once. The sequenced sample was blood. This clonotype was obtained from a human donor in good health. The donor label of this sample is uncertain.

This CDR3 is CASKGHGEGNTIYF. CDR3 in DNA: TGTGCCAGCAAGGGACACGGCGAGGGAAACACCATATATTTT. The genes are TRBV28 and TRBJ1-3; D is possibly TRBD1 (6 bases). There are 14 residues in the CDR3. CDR1 and CDR2 from the germline V gene are MDHEN and SYDVKM. V was trimmed by 7 bases and J by 4 bases, leaving 14 bases between them.